The TCR beta chain under discussion was sequenced for a study of cytomegalovirus exposure and HLA in healthy donors. At the level of the study: Early released data comprised some 85 million unique TCRs from HLA-typed donors.

This PCR relied on a set of 60 Vbeta primers and 13 Jbeta primers. TCRdb's copy holds only in-frame clones and misses some; the assay was immunoSEQ multiplex PCR. Of around 97,000 clones listed, 76% are singletons. Study conclusions and caveats: In a later analysis, TCR beta V- and J-gene trimming was associated with a missense DCLRE1C variant. With high specificity and sensitivity, the classifier reportedly diagnosed cytomegalovirus status.

Donors counted as nominally healthy when sampled, yet unrecorded immune exposures were likely. Comment on this clone: What it binds is unknown.

Germline loops: CDR1 SNHLY, CDR2 FYNNEI. V lost 6 bases, J lost 12 bases, and 9 bases lay in between. This CDR3 region has 10 residues. The chain uses TRBV2 and TRBJ2-1; no reliable D call. Sequenced input: PBMCs. The TCR originated in a woman aged 18-29 years in good health and CMV-seropositive. CDR3 loop: CASRSRRQFF. Written as DNA, the CDR3 is TGTGCCAGCAGGTCGCGTAGGCAGTTCTTC.